Only a few counts were recorded for the clone carrying this T cell receptor beta chain. The sort gate was single viable CD3+CD4+CD8-CD45RO+ cells for memory CD4+ T cells. Repertoires were generated with immunoSEQ multiplex PCR, while TCRdb's copy carries only in-frame clones and drops some. In the table there are some 73,000 clones, about 78% of which are singletons. The sample belongs to a study of memory CD4+ T cells and cytomegalovirus serostatus. The V gene's germline CDR1 is SGHDT and CDR2 YYEEEE. CDR3 size: 16 residues. The trim removed 4 bases at V and 6 bases at J, leaving 11 bases unmatched. The source material was memory CD4+ T cells from blood. The source of this sequence is an adult in good health and CMV-seropositive. The chain is built from TRBV5-6 and TRBJ1-5; 9 bases line up with TRBD1. This CDR3 reads CASSIAGTGNLQPQHF. CDR3 sequence (DNA): TGTGCCAGCAGCATAGCCGGGACAGGGAACCTTCAGCCCCAGCATTTT.